This T cell receptor beta chain was sequenced in a study of CD8+ T cells in alopecia areata. Study as a whole: Tofacitinib was given for 6 to 18 months, then stopped for 6 months. Overall study results and limits: Higher clonality and more expanded CD8+ clones appeared in lesional than normal scalp. Scalp sample sequencing also detects resident alphabeta T cells of normal skin. Scalp clonality, along with expanded CD8+ clones among the top 100, was significantly decreased by tofacitinib.

Of note for this clone: Its antigen is unknown.

cDNA serving as the sequencing template came from extracted, reverse transcribed RNA. Sequencing used immunoSEQ multiplex PCR; TCRdb keeps in-frame clones, though not all of them. The table lists some 99,000 clones, under 70% of them singletons. Germline loops: CDR1 MGHDK, CDR2 SYGVNS. The CDR3 spans 11 residues. Trimming shortened V by 1 base and J by 6 bases, and 2 bases separated the two germline ends. The treatment was: oral pan-JAK inhibitor, 5-10 mg twice daily. The receptor was derived from a human donor with alopecia areata. The sequences come from CD8+ T cells sorted from blood, collected at week 4, from a patient treated with tofacitinib. V usage is TRBV25-1 and J usage is TRBJ2-3; no clear D gene. CDR3 DNA sequence: TGTGCCAGCAGTGAATTTGATACGCAGTATTTT. Amino acid sequence: CASSEFDTQYF.